This T cell receptor beta chain is drawn from a study of CD8+CD57+ T cells in acquired aplastic anemia. Overall study results and limits: About 28 sequences, all CD8+ CDR3, were shared between patients and controls.

V lost 4 bases to trimming and J lost 3 bases, with 17 bases between them. The CDR3 has 16 residues. Germline-derived CDR1 and CDR2 are LNHNV and YYDKDF (reference sequence). For this clonotype: The target antigen is unknown.

TCR beta VDJ combinations and CDR3 sequences were profiled from genomic DNA. TCRdb reanalysed the reads using MiXCR and keeps one entry per CDR3 protein. The table records 270,000 or so distinct CDR3 sequences, approximately 82% of them present only once. Patients sequenced had flow cytometry evidence of CD8+CD57+ cell expansion. The genes are TRBV15 and TRBJ2-3; D tentatively fits TRBD1 or TRBD2 (5 bases each). This receptor was obtained from a human donor with aplastic anemia. The sample taken for sequencing was sorted CD4+, CD8+, or CD8+CD57+ T cells (not recorded which) from PBMCs. CDR3 nucleotides: TGTGCCACCAGCACCGGGACCGGGGATCAGACAGATACGCAGTATTTT. Amino acids: CATSTGTGDQTDTQYF.